This TCR beta chain was sequenced in a study of cytomegalovirus exposure and HLA in healthy donors. On the study more broadly: Most donors, around 81% of a few hundred genotyped, fell in the Caucasian-associated ancestry cluster.

Germline loops: CDR1 MNHNS, CDR2 SASEGT. V lost 3 bases, J lost 6 bases, and 15 bases lay in between. The CDR3 covers 14 residues. The primer mix had 60 Vbeta and 13 Jbeta primers. Method: immunoSEQ multiplex PCR; TCRdb's copy keeps in-frame clones and lacks some. Here the sample spans roughly 190,000 clones, approximately 86% being singletons. This clone was observed a few times. The chain carries TRBV6-1 and TRBJ2-7; D not certain. The sequence derives from a boy aged 2 to 10 in good health and CMV-seronegative. Source material: PBMCs. Here the CDR3 reads CASSERNRGLEQYF. Here the CDR3 DNA reads TGTGCCAGCAGTGAGCGGAACCGAGGCCTCGAGCAGTACTTC.